These 20 T cell receptor beta chains originate from one sample sequenced in a study of T cell repertoires and HLA-DP antigens. Some clones are missing from TCRdb's copy, which holds only in-frame ones; the method was immunoSEQ multiplex PCR. The profile shows about 89,000 clones, roughly nine tenths of them singletons. These receptors have no identified antigens. The sample consisted of CD4+ T cells from PBMCs. Every receptor here comes from a man aged 45-65 years in good health and CMV-seronegative.

The rearrangement uses TRBV12-1 and TRBJ1-5; TRBD1 is the table's D call and was not checked against the DNA. TRBV12-1 is a pseudogene. The CDR3 totals 12 residues. CDR3 in amino acids: CASSCRVRPQHF. In nucleotides, the CDR3 is TGTGCCAGCAGCTGCAGGGTACGGCCCCAGCATTTT.

The V call is TRBV7-2, the J call TRBJ2-7; TRBD2 agrees at 13 bases. Germline V gene lookup returns CDR1 SGHTA and CDR2 FQGNSA. Trimming removed 6 bases from V and 7 bases from J; junction bases left unmatched: 6. This CDR3 comprises 14 residues. The CDR3 spells CASRGLAGALEQYF. The CDR3 coding sequence is TGTGCCAGCAGAGGACTAGCGGGAGCTTTAGAGCAGTACTTC.

The genes are TRBV7-3 and TRBJ2-1; TRBD1 aligns across 7 bases. V shed 5 bases, J shed 7 bases, and the junction held 14 bases outside the gene matches. The CDR3 is made up of 16 amino acids. Germline V gene data show CDR1 as SGHTA and CDR2 as FQGTGA. The CDR3 region has the DNA TGTGCCAGCAGCCCAACCGTGAGACAGGGAGTAAATGAGCAGTTCTTC. Residues: CASSPTVRQGVNEQFF.

The rearrangement links TRBV11-1 to TRBJ1-1; D is perhaps TRBD1 (6 bases). The CDR3 extends over 14 amino acids. Germline loops: CDR1 SGHAT, CDR2 FQDESV (reference sequence). V lost 4 bases and J 4 bases, leaving 13 bases between the germline ends. The CDR3 protein is CASSSTGRITEAFF. Written as DNA, the CDR3 is TGTGCCAGCAGCTCGACAGGTCGGATCACTGAAGCTTTCTTT.

V gene TRBV4-3 combines with J gene TRBJ1-1; D is unresolved. From germline, CDR1 is LGHNA and CDR2 YSLEER. This CDR3 has 13 amino acids. Trimming shortened V by 0 bases and J by 5 bases, and 7 bases separated the two germline ends. The CDR3, as DNA: TGCGCCAGCAGCCAAGATCGGAATACTGAAGCTTTCTTT. Protein sequence: CASSQDRNTEAFF.

This clone has more than one count but fewer than ten. This sequence joins TRBV5-5 and TRBJ2-6; D ambiguous. Germline CDR1 SGHKS, CDR2 YYEKEE (reference sequence). The V gene lost 1 base and the J gene lost 0 bases, with 8 bases spanning the gap. CDR3 length: 16 residues. The CDR3, as DNA: TGTGCCAGCAGCTTGTTGTGGAGCTCTGGGGCCAACGTCCTGACTTTC. Its protein product is CASSLLWSSGANVLTF. Using reference TRBV5-5 and TRBJ2-6 for the parts outside the CDR3, the full variable domain is DAGVTQSPTHLIKTRGQQVTLRCSPISGHKSVSWYQQVLGQGPQFIFQYYEKEERGRGNFPDRFSARQFPNYSSELNVNALLLGDSALYLCASSLLWSSGANVLTFGAGSRLTVL.

The chain employs TRBV19 and TRBJ2-4, with D possibly matching TRBD1 (6 bases). Trimming pared 5 bases from V and 1 base from J, leaving 21 bases between. The CDR3 is 18 amino acids. Germline values: CDR1 LNHDA, CDR2 SQIVND (reference sequence). CDR3 residues: CASSSDSRAGSAKNIQYF. The CDR3 DNA reads as TGTGCCAGTAGTTCGGACAGCAGGGCGGGTTCGGCCAAAAACATTCAGTACTTC. Based on the CDR3 plus reference TRBV19 and TRBJ2-4, the full variable domain is DGGITQSPKYLFRKEGQNVTLSCEQNLNHDAMYWYRQDPGQGLRLIYYSQIVNDFQKGDIAEGYSVSREKKESFPLTVTSAQKNPTAFYLCASSSDSRAGSAKNIQYFGAGTRLSVL.

V and J are TRBV28 and TRBJ2-7; 11 bases agree with TRBD1. Germline CDR1 is MDHEN and CDR2 is SYDVKM. The CDR3 extends over 15 amino acids. V was clipped by 5 bases and J by 2 bases; unmatched bases: 5. Here the CDR3 reads CASSTPGQGAYEQYF. The CDR3 region has the DNA TGTGCCAGCAGTACCCCGGGACAGGGGGCCTACGAGCAGTACTTC.

Here the CDR3 DNA reads TGTGCCAGCAGCTTAGATCAACGGAGGGAGCAGTTCTTC. It translates to CASSLDQRREQFF. The chain recombines TRBV11-3 with TRBJ2-1; D possibly corresponds to TRBD2 (5 bases). Looked up from germline, CDR1 is SGHNT and CDR2 is YENEEA. The CDR3 consists of 13 residues. The V and J ends lost 0 bases and 10 bases respectively, with 10 bases between them.

CDR3 in DNA: TGCAGTGGGGTCCGTTGGGATACGCAGTATTTT. It encodes CSGVRWDTQYF. The chain has TRBV29-1 and TRBJ2-3; D is uncertain. The CDR3 covers 11 residues. Looked up from germline, CDR1 is SQVTM and CDR2 is ANQGSEA.

CDR3 sequence reads: CASSQERGQYEQYF. CDR3 in DNA: TGCGCCAGCAGCCAAGAAAGGGGACAGTACGAGCAGTACTTC. The chain couples TRBV4-1 to TRBJ2-7, with 7 positions matching TRBD1. The CDR3 consists of 14 residues. Per germline, CDR1 MGHRA and CDR2 YSYEKL. Trimming took 0 bases from V and 4 from J; bases not matched to a gene: 3.

As regards this clone: This CDR3 is also generated by other DNA sequences in the sample. DNA for the CDR3: TGTGCCAGCAGTTACAGGCGTAGCTCCTACGAGCAGTACTTC. It specifies CASSYRRSSYEQYF. The chain links TRBV6-5 to TRBJ2-7, with D hard to call. Trimming took 2 bases from V and 0 from J, leaving 8 bases between them. CDR1 MNHEY and CDR2 SVGAGI come from the germline V gene. CDR3 length: 14 residues.

The table lists this clone with a count of one. The chain uses TRBV25-1 and TRBJ2-7; D is undetermined. V was cut by 4 bases and J by 7 bases, with 14 bases left in between. In germline, CDR1 is MGHDK, CDR2 SYGVNS. CDR3 length equals 13 residues. The CDR3 region has the DNA TGTGCCAGCAGTGGCAGGACGATGCGAGAGCAGTACTTC. It encodes CASSGRTMREQYF.

The CDR3 spells CASRRSVGETQYF. The CDR3, as DNA: TGTGCCAGCAGACGGAGTGTGGGGGAGACCCAGTACTTC. The chain employs TRBV7-2 and TRBJ2-5; D is ambiguous. The ends were cut back, 6 bases at V and 5 bases at J, with 13 bases in the middle. The CDR3 covers 13 residues. Looked up from germline, CDR1 is SGHTA and CDR2 is FQGNSA.

V and J are TRBV10-3 and TRBJ1-5; D ambiguous. The CDR3 loop spans 13 amino acids. Germline-derived CDR1 and CDR2 are ENHRY and SYGVKD. The V gene lost 4 bases and the J gene lost 5 bases, with 9 bases spanning the gap. As DNA, the CDR3 is TGTGCCATCAGTGGTACGGAGGATCAGCCCCAGCATTTT. Translated, it gives CAISGTEDQPQHF.

There are a few counts of this clone. The chain uses TRBV5-1 and TRBJ1-1; no clear D gene. V was cut by 2 bases and J by 3 bases, with 20 bases left in between. Germline values: CDR1 SGHRS, CDR2 YFSETQ. The CDR3 covers 17 residues. CDR3: CASSLTVRVLVDTEAFF. The CDR3 region has the DNA TGCGCCAGCAGCTTAACGGTGAGGGTGTTGGTGGACACTGAAGCTTTCTTT.

The chain is built from TRBV5-4 and TRBJ2-2; no definite D call. V lost 0 bases to trimming and J lost 6 bases, with 15 bases between them. The germline CDR1 and CDR2 sequences are SGHNT and YYREEE (reference sequence). The CDR3 is 16 residues long. The CDR3 coding sequence is TGTGCCAGCAGCTTGGAGGCCAGGAAGGGCGCCGGGGAGCTGTTTTTT. This codes for CASSLEARKGAGELFF.

This clone was seen many times. This chain connects TRBV5-5 to TRBJ1-1; D unresolved. Deletions cut 4 bases from V and 1 base from J, with 8 bases between. Germline loops: CDR1 SGHKS, CDR2 YYEKEE (reference sequence). The CDR3 runs 13 residues. CDR3 sequence (DNA): TGTGCCAGCAGCCCCCCCCGGAACACTGAAGCTTTCTTT. Translating gives CASSPPRNTEAFF.

The chain joins TRBV13 to TRBJ2-1; no reliable D call. Per germline, CDR1 PRHDT and CDR2 FYEKMQ (reference sequence). V lost 5 bases to trimming and J lost 0 bases, with 14 bases between them. The CDR3 totals 16 residues. The DNA for the CDR3 is TGTGCCAGCAGCGGGCCCCGACGGAGCTCCTACAATGAGCAGTTCTTC. Its protein product is CASSGPRRSSYNEQFF.

This chain uses TRBV19 with TRBJ2-7; D perhaps matches TRBD1 (6 bases). The CDR3 is made up of 15 amino acids. Looked up from germline, CDR1 is LNHDA and CDR2 is SQIVND (reference sequence). V lost 7 bases, J lost 0 bases, and 16 bases lay in between. This CDR3 is CASNFRTGPSYEQYF. CDR3 DNA: TGTGCCAGTAACTTTAGAACAGGGCCCTCCTACGAGCAGTACTTC.